Shown below are 27 T cell receptor beta chains from a single sample sequenced in a study of cytomegalovirus exposure and HLA in healthy donors (dated by TCRdb to the late 2010s). Library creation used the immunoSEQ multiplex PCR assay. For the multiplex PCR, a mixture combining 60 forward primers for TCR Vbeta segments and 13 reverse primers for TCR Jbeta segments was used. The table was pulled from immuneACCESS by TCRdb, which kept in-frame rearrangements only. Such tables lose some clones; where checked, under half of the loss comes from unresolved V genes, and the rest has no known cause. A total of about 100,000 clones appear in this sample, approximately 79% of them only once. The ten biggest clones cover roughly 2% of the sample. The sequencing input was PBMCs. These receptors were taken from a man aged 18 to 30 in good health and CMV-seronegative.

The chain uses TRBV4-3 and TRBJ2-7, with D perhaps TRBD2 (5 bases). Germline CDR1 reads LGHNA; CDR2 reads YSLEER. Trimming stripped 0 bases from V and 3 bases from J, with 15 bases between. This CDR3 has 16 amino acids. The CDR3 is CASSQDLDSSDYEQYF. CDR3 coding DNA: TGCGCCAGCAGCCAAGACCTGGACTCCTCCGACTACGAGCAGTACTTC.

The chain couples TRBV29-1 to TRBJ2-7, with TRBD1 identical over 11 bases. Losses at the gene ends were 8 bases for V and 6 bases for J; bases not matched to a gene: 9. CDR1 is SQVTM and CDR2 is ANQGSEA in the germline V gene. The CDR3 is 13 amino acids. CDR3 loop: CSTRGQGAGEQYF. The CDR3 DNA follows: TGCAGCACCAGAGGACAGGGGGCGGGCGAGCAGTACTTC.

The chain joins TRBV5-1 to TRBJ1-1; D remains unclear. This CDR3 is built from 15 residues. Germline CDR1 is SGHRS and CDR2 is YFSETQ. V lost 3 bases to trimming and J lost 1 base, with 13 bases between them. As DNA, the CDR3 is TGCGCCAGCAGCTCCGCAAGGGCGGGGAACACTGAAGCTTTCTTT. Protein sequence: CASSSARAGNTEAFF.

The V and J genes are TRBV28 and TRBJ1-1; perhaps TRBD1 as D (5 bases). The CDR3 is 16 amino acids. Trimming took off 5 bases at V and 3 bases at J, with 19 bases between the two ends. Germline-derived CDR1 and CDR2 are MDHEN and SYDVKM. CDR3 sequence reads: CASSPQGGLSYTEAFF. The CDR3 nucleotides read TGTGCCAGCAGTCCTCAGGGCGGTTTAAGTTACACTGAAGCTTTCTTT.

The chain employs TRBV19 and TRBJ2-7; no clear D gene. The CDR3 is 13 residues long. V gave up 3 bases and J gave up 2 bases, with 8 bases separating them. Germline V gene sequence: CDR1 LNHDA, CDR2 SQIVND (reference sequence). CDR3 region: CASSMGQTYEQYF. CDR3 bases: TGTGCCAGTAGTATGGGCCAGACCTACGAGCAGTACTTC. Based on the CDR3 plus reference TRBV19 and TRBJ2-7, the full variable domain is DGGITQSPKYLFRKEGQNVTLSCEQNLNHDAMYWYRQDPGQGLRLIYYSQIVNDFQKGDIAEGYSVSREKKESFPLTVTSAQKNPTAFYLCASSMGQTYEQYFGPGTRLTVT.

The DNA for the CDR3 is TGCGCCAGCAGCTTGGCCCCAGGTCCCACAGATACGCAGTATTTT. This encodes CASSLAPGPTDTQYF. The V gene is TRBV5-1, the J gene TRBJ2-3; D uncertain. CDR3 length: 15 amino acids. V was pared by 0 bases and J by 2 bases, with 10 bases between. Germline CDR1 is SGHRS and CDR2 is YFSETQ. Using reference TRBV5-1 and TRBJ2-3 for the parts outside the CDR3, the full variable domain is KAGVTQTPRYLIKTRGQQVTLSCSPISGHRSVSWYQQTPGQGLQFLFEYFSETQRNKGNFPGRFSGRQFSNSRSEMNVSTLELGDSALYLCASSLAPGPTDTQYFGPGTRLTVL.

On this clone: Other DNA variants within this sample encode the same CDR3. V is TRBV7-3 and J is TRBJ2-1; TRBD2 agrees at 7 bases. J was trimmed by 0 bases and V by 2 bases; bases with no gene match: 4. This CDR3 has 16 amino acids. CDR1 SGHTA and CDR2 FQGTGA come from the germline V gene. The DNA of the CDR3 is TGTGCCAGCAGCTTAGTGGGAGGGAGCTCCTACAATGAGCAGTTCTTC. This gives the protein CASSLVGGSSYNEQFF. Full variable domain (missing parts from reference TRBV7-3 and TRBJ2-1): GAGVSQTPSNKVTEKGKYVELRCDPISGHTALYWYRQSLGQGPEFLIYFQGTGAADDSGLPNDRFFAVRPEGSVSTLKIQRTERGDSAVYLCASSLVGGSSYNEQFFGPGTRLTVL.

The V gene is TRBV27, the J gene TRBJ1-2, with D possibly TRBD1 on 6 matching bases. Trimming took 0 bases from V and 5 from J, leaving 10 bases between them. The CDR3 runs 14 residues. Germline V lookup: CDR1 MNHEY, CDR2 SMNVEV (reference sequence). The CDR3 sequence: CASSLSGTTYGYTF. DNA of the CDR3: TGTGCCAGCAGTTTATCCGGGACAACGTATGGCTACACCTTC.

The V and J genes are TRBV5-1 and TRBJ2-7, with 7 nucleotides matching TRBD1. CDR1 is SGHRS and CDR2 is YFSETQ in the germline V gene. Germline trimming cut 2 bases from V and 4 bases from J; bases unmatched to any gene: 9. The CDR3 extends over 15 amino acids. CDR3 protein: CASSLRDSRSYEQYF. CDR3 DNA: TGCGCCAGCAGCTTAAGGGACAGTAGGAGTTACGAGCAGTACTTC.

The rearrangement links TRBV4-3 to TRBJ2-3; 7 positions agree with TRBD2. The CDR3 contains 15 residues. Looked up from germline, CDR1 is LGHNA and CDR2 is YSLEER. V gave up 4 bases and J gave up 2 bases; unmatched junction bases: 6. In DNA form, the CDR3 reads TGCGCCAGCAGCCCCTCTAGCGGTTACACAGATACGCAGTATTTT. Protein product: CASSPSSGYTDTQYF.

J is TRBJ1-2 and V is TRBV5-4; 10 positions agree with TRBD1. In germline, CDR1 is SGHNT, CDR2 YYREEE (reference sequence). The CDR3 extends over 15 amino acids. Germline trimming cut 4 bases from V and 2 bases from J; bases unmatched to any gene: 5. CDR3 sequence reads: CASSPGTGENYGYTF. The CDR3 nucleotides read TGTGCCAGCAGCCCCGGGACAGGGGAAAACTATGGCTACACCTTC.

This rearrangement joins TRBV27 to TRBJ1-1; D gene ambiguous. CDR1 is MNHEY and CDR2 is SMNVEV in the germline V gene (reference sequence). The CDR3 has 15 residues. Trimming shortened V by 7 bases and J by 0 bases, and 15 bases separated the two germline ends. Here the CDR3 DNA reads TGTGCCAGCACCTCACGACAAAAGATGAACACTGAAGCTTTCTTT. Translated, it gives CASTSRQKMNTEAFF.

The rearrangement links TRBV5-6 to TRBJ2-1; 8 bases align to TRBD1. Unmatched junction bases numbered 4, after V lost 2 bases and J lost 9 bases. This CDR3 region has 13 residues. Germline V gene sequence: CDR1 SGHDT, CDR2 YYEEEE. The CDR3 reads CASSLTDRVEQFF. CDR3 nucleotides: TGTGCCAGCAGCTTAACGGACAGGGTTGAGCAGTTCTTC.

This chain connects TRBV7-8 to TRBJ2-3; TRBD1 matches 7 bases. This CDR3 spans 16 amino acids. The germline CDR1 and CDR2 sequences are SGHVS and FQNEAQ. V dropped 9 bases and J dropped 5; count of bases not matched to a gene: 17. CDR3 sequence reads: CASRLTGTASRDTQYF. The CDR3 nucleotides are TGTGCCAGTCGCTTGACCGGGACAGCCTCACGAGATACGCAGTATTTT.

The chain is built from TRBV5-4 and TRBJ2-5; 10 bases are a match to TRBD2. V dropped 7 bases and J dropped 1; count of bases not matched to a gene: 13. CDR1 is SGHNT and CDR2 is YYREEE in the germline V gene (reference sequence). The CDR3 loop spans 17 amino acids. CDR3 in DNA: TGTGCCAGCCGGGGGAGGCTAGCGGGGGACAGCCAAGAGACCCAGTACTTC. The encoded protein is CASRGRLAGDSQETQYF.

V and J are TRBV9 and TRBJ2-7, with 7 nucleotides matching TRBD1. The length of the CDR3 is 13 residues. V lost 3 bases and J lost 9; bases outside the gene matches: 9. Germline assignment: CDR1 SGDLS and CDR2 YYNGEE. CDR3 sequence: CASSGSGTEAQYF. CDR3 in DNA: TGTGCCAGCAGCGGATCCGGGACAGAGGCGCAGTACTTC.

This clone was seen a handful of times. This chain links TRBV5-4 with TRBJ2-7; 10 bases are a match to TRBD1. This CDR3 has 14 residues. V dropped 5 bases and J dropped 6; count of bases not matched to a gene: 8. Germline values: CDR1 SGHNT, CDR2 YYREEE (reference sequence). The DNA of the CDR3 is TGTGCCAGCAGTAAGATCCGGGACAGGGGCGAGCAGTACTTC. Amino acids: CASSKIRDRGEQYF.

The chain links TRBV7-8 to TRBJ2-7; 7 nucleotides line up with TRBD1. This CDR3 spans 15 amino acids. J was trimmed by 0 bases and V by 4 bases; bases with no gene match: 6. Germline-derived CDR1 and CDR2 are SGHVS and FQNEAQ. The CDR3 sequence is CASSSGQDVSYEQYF. The CDR3 DNA reads TGTGCCAGCAGCTCAGGACAGGACGTCTCCTACGAGCAGTACTTC.

The V gene is TRBV4-3, the J gene TRBJ1-1; D is possibly TRBD1 (6 bases). The CDR3 loop spans 15 amino acids. Germline assignment: CDR1 LGHNA and CDR2 YSLEER. V lost 3 bases, J lost 0 bases, and 11 bases lay in between. The CDR3 is CASSQGARMNTEAFF. DNA for the CDR3: TGCGCCAGCAGCCAGGGGGCACGCATGAACACTGAAGCTTTCTTT.

J is TRBJ1-5 and V is TRBV19; the match to TRBD1 covers 7 bases. Per the germline V gene, CDR1 is LNHDA and CDR2 is SQIVND (reference sequence). This CDR3 contains 16 residues. The junction had 11 bases not matched to a gene; V was cut back by 8 bases and J by 1 base. In nucleotides, the CDR3 is TGTGCCAGTGCAACTCGACAGGGACCGAGCAATCAGCCCCAGCATTTT. It codes for CASATRQGPSNQPQHF. The full variable domain, with the rest looked up from reference TRBV19 and TRBJ1-5, is DGGITQSPKYLFRKEGQNVTLSCEQNLNHDAMYWYRQDPGQGLRLIYYSQIVNDFQKGDIAEGYSVSREKKESFPLTVTSAQKNPTAFYLCASATRQGPSNQPQHFGDGTRLSIL.

The rearrangement links TRBV15 to TRBJ2-3; tentative D call: TRBD2 (7 bases). This CDR3 is 16 amino acids long. V was clipped by 5 bases and J by 5 bases, with 20 bases between them. Per germline, CDR1 LNHNV and CDR2 YYDKDF (reference sequence). The CDR3 loop reads CATSEGGRGNQDTQYF. CDR3 coding DNA: TGTGCCACCAGCGAGGGGGGGCGAGGTAACCAAGATACGCAGTATTTT.

The chain uses TRBV27 and TRBJ1-4; a weak D match, TRBD1 (5 bases). Per germline, CDR1 MNHEY and CDR2 SMNVEV (reference sequence). Trimming stripped 1 base from V and 13 bases from J, with 19 bases between. This CDR3 region has 15 residues. CDR3 sequence reads: CASSLFGGVPGGLFF. CDR3 coding DNA: TGTGCCAGCAGTTTATTCGGGGGGGTTCCTGGGGGACTGTTTTTT.

The rearrangement uses TRBV7-6 and TRBJ1-4, with 7 bases identical to TRBD1. CDR3 length equals 15 residues. V lost 5 bases to trimming and J lost 7 bases; unmatched junction nucleotides: 10. Germline-derived CDR1 and CDR2 are SGHVS and FNYEAQ. This CDR3 is CASSQRGGSREKLFF. The CDR3, as DNA: TGTGCCAGCAGCCAGAGAGGGGGCAGTCGTGAAAAACTGTTTTTT.

This chain links TRBV11-2 with TRBJ1-4, with D perhaps TRBD1 (5 bases). V lost 5 bases and J lost 5, with 12 bases in between. From germline, CDR1 is SGHAT and CDR2 FQNNGV. The CDR3 sequence is 14 residues long. CDR3: CASSLRHRNEKLFF. The CDR3 DNA follows: TGTGCCAGCAGCCTTCGGCACAGGAATGAAAAACTGTTTTTT. Complete variable domain (other parts from reference TRBV11-2 and TRBJ1-4): EAGVAQSPRYKIIEKRQSVAFWCNPISGHATLYWYQQILGQGPKLLIQFQNNGVVDDSQLPKDRFSAERLKGVDSTLKIQPAKLEDSAVYLCASSLRHRNEKLFFGSGTQLSVL.

The rearrangement uses TRBV4-2 and TRBJ2-5, with 7 bases that match TRBD1. V dropped 1 base and J dropped 3; count of bases not matched to a gene: 5. Per germline, CDR1 LGHNA and CDR2 YNFKEQ. There are 15 residues in the CDR3. The CDR3 bases are TGTGCCAGCAGCCAAGGTTCCGGGACAGAAGAGACCCAGTACTTC. It translates to CASSQGSGTEETQYF.

The chain recombines TRBV13 with TRBJ2-7; possibly TRBD1 for D (6 bases). Per germline, CDR1 PRHDT and CDR2 FYEKMQ (reference sequence). V gave up 5 bases and J gave up 7 bases, with 24 bases separating them. The CDR3 length is 16 residues. In DNA form, the CDR3 reads TGTGCCAGCAGCCTCTCCGGGACAAGGCCCCCTCGGGAGCAGTACTTC. Amino acid sequence: CASSLSGTRPPREQYF. Using reference TRBV13 and TRBJ2-7 for the parts outside the CDR3, the full variable domain is AAGVIQSPRHLIKEKRETATLKCYPIPRHDTVYWYQQGPGQDPQFLISFYEKMQSDKGSIPDRFSAQQFSDYHSELNMSSLELGDSALYFCASSLSGTRPPREQYFGPGTRLTVT.

The chain uses TRBV7-9 and TRBJ2-2, with 10 bases fitting TRBD1. The V segment lost 4 bases and the J segment 6 bases; nucleotides outside the gene matches: 5. Germline V gene data show CDR1 as SEHNR and CDR2 as FQNEAQ (reference sequence). The CDR3 consists of 15 residues. CDR3 residues: CASSSDRGLSGELFF. The CDR3 nucleotides are TGTGCCAGCAGCTCTGACAGGGGGCTCTCCGGGGAGCTGTTTTTT.